This record concerns one T cell receptor (beta chain) sequence. This entry comes from a study of radiotherapy plus CTLA-4 blockade in lung cancer. At the level of the study: Around a sixth of patients responded objectively, and roughly 30% achieved disease control.

Assay: immunoSEQ multiplex PCR; the TCRdb copy retains only in-frame clones and omits some. The sample lists tens of thousands of clones, about 79% occurring once. The CDR3 length is 14 residues. Germline lookup yields CDR1 MNHEY and CDR2 SVGAGI. V dropped 5 bases and J dropped 4; count of bases not matched to a gene: 4. The rearrangement joins TRBV6-5 to TRBJ1-2; TRBD1 matches at 10 bases. The TCR was taken from a human donor with non-small cell lung cancer whose response to radiotherapy plus ipilimumab could not be evaluated. Some clones in this sample may be carry-over from other donors' samples. The sample here was peripheral blood, taken from a patient treated with radiotherapy plus ipilimumab. The CDR3 sequence: CASSPTGGAYGYTF. In nucleotides, the CDR3 is TGTGCCAGCAGTCCGACAGGGGGCGCCTATGGCTACACCTTC.